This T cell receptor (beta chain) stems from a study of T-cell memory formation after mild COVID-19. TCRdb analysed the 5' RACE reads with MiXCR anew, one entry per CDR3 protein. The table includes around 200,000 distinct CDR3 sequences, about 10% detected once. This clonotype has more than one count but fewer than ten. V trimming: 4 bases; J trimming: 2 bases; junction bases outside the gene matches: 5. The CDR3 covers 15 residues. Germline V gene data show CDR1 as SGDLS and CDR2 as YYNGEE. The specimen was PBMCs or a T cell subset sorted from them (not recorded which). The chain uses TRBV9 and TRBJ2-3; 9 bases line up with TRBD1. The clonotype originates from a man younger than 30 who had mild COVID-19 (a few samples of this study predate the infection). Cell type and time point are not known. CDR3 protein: CASSPDRGPTDTQYF. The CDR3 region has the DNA TGTGCCAGCAGCCCGGACAGGGGCCCCACAGATACGCAGTATTTT. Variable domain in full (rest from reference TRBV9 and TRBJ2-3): DSGVTQTPKHLITATGQRVTLRCSPRSGDLSVYWYQQSLDQGLQFLIQYYNGEERAKGNILERFSAQQFPDLHSELNLSSLELGDSALYFCASSPDRGPTDTQYFGPGTRLTVL.